This TCR beta chain was sequenced during a study of blood T cell repertoires in COVID-19. Across the study: Samples representing acute and convalescent COVID-19 were sourced from the United States, Italy and Spain. From T cells, B-cell-depleted T cells, or PBMCs came the material, which was cDNA or gDNA.

From germline, CDR1 is MDHEN and CDR2 SYDVKM. V lost 5 bases and J 0 bases, leaving 4 bases between the germline ends. The CDR3 extends over 12 amino acids. As handled by the study authors: Counts of nucleated cells, estimated from reference gene primer amplification, were obtained. The assay was immunoSEQ multiplex PCR, and TCRdb's table has in-frame clones only and misses some. V and J calls and clone size are copied from that table; D and trimming were computed from the DNA. This sample has about 260,000 clones, with approximately 88% found just once. The sample comprised peripheral blood. The receptor was isolated from a human donor in a cohort sampled during active COVID-19. The V and J genes are TRBV28 and TRBJ1-2; D is undetermined. The CDR3 spells CASSLSNYGYTF. The CDR3, as DNA: TGTGCCAGCAGTCTCTCTAACTATGGCTACACCTTC.